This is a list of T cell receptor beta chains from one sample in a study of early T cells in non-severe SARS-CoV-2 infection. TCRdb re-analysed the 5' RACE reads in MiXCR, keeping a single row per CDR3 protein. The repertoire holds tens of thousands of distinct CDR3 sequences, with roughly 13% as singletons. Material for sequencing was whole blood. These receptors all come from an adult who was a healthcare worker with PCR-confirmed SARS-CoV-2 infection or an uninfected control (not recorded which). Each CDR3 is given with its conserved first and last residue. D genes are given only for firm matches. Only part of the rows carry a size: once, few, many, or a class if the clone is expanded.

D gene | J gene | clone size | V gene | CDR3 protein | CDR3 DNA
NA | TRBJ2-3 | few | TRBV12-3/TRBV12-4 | CASSVTTTDTQYF | TGTGCCAGCAGTGTGACTACCACAGATACGCAGTATTTT
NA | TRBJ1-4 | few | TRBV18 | CASSVKEGPAEKLFF | TGTGCCAGCTCCGTTAAGGAGGGCCCTGCGGAAAAACTGTTTTTT
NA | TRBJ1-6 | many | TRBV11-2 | CASSLRAGDNSPLHF | TGTGCCAGCAGCTTACGGGCAGGCGATAATTCACCCCTCCACTTT
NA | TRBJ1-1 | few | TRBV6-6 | CASRVAEGNTEAFF | TGTGCCTCCCGCGTGGCGGAGGGTAACACTGAAGCTTTCTTT
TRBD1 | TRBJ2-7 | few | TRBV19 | CASRRGQESAQYF | TGTGCCAGTAGACGTGGACAGGAGAGTGCGCAGTACTTC
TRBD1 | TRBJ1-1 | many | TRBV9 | CASSVEAGGSTEAFF | TGTGCCAGCAGCGTAGAGGCAGGGGGGAGTACTGAAGCTTTCTTT
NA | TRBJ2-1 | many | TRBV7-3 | CASSLGMAYEQFF | TGTGCCAGCAGCTTGGGGATGGCGTATGAGCAGTTCTTC
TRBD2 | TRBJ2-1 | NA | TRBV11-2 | CASSLAPGLAGGPLNEQFF | TGTGCCAGCAGCTTAGCCCCCGGACTAGCGGGGGGGCCGTTGAATGAGCAGTTCTTC
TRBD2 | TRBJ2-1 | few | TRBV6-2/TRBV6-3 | CASTPQTGGGYNEQFF | TGTGCCAGCACTCCTCAAACCGGGGGGGGCTACAATGAGCAGTTCTTC
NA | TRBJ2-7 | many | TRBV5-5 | CASSLDGPVYEQYF | TGTGCCAGCAGCTTGGACGGCCCCGTCTACGAGCAGTACTTC
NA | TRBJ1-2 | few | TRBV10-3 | CAIGPGGVYGYTF | TGTGCCATCGGCCCGGGAGGAGTCTATGGCTACACCTTC
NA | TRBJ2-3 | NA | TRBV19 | CASSTRPLDTQYF | TGTGCCAGTAGTACCCGCCCCCTAGATACGCAGTATTTT
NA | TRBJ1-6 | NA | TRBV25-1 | CASTWGAVSPLHF | TGTGCCAGCACGTGGGGCGCCGTCTCACCCCTCCACTTT
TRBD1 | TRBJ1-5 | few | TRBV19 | CASSIQTGMGYADQPQHF | TGTGCCAGTAGTATCCAGACAGGGATGGGGTACGCCGATCAGCCCCAGCATTTT
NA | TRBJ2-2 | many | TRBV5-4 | CASSFQGPTGELFF | TGTGCCAGCAGCTTCCAGGGCCCCACCGGGGAGCTGTTTTTT
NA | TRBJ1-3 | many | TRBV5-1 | CASSLMGTLGNTIYF | TGCGCCAGCAGCTTGATGGGCACTCTTGGAAACACCATATATTTT
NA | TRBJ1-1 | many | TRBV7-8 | CASSLGVSSTSTEAFF | TGTGCCAGCAGCTTAGGGGTCAGTTCAACGAGCACTGAAGCTTTCTTT
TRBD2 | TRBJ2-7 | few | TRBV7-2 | CASSLVGTSGDYEQYF | TGTGCCAGCAGCTTAGTGGGGACTAGCGGGGACTACGAGCAGTACTTC
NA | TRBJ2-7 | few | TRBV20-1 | CSARQGPYEQYF | TGCAGTGCTAGACAGGGCCCCTACGAGCAGTACTTC
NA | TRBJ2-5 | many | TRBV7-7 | CASSLFFEDAETQYF | TGTGCTAGCAGCTTATTTTTTGAGGACGCGGAGACCCAGTACTTC
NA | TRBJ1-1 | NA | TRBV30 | CAWSLGTEAFF | TGTGCCTGGAGTCTGGGTACTGAAGCTTTCTTT
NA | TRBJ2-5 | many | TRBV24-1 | CATSDNREMEETQYF | TGTGCCACCAGTGATAACAGGGAAATGGAAGAGACCCAGTACTTC
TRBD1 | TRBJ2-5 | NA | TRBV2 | CASSGTVKTQYF | TGTGCCAGCAGCGGGACAGTAAAGACCCAGTACTTC
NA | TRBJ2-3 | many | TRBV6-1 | CASRRNRDTTSTDTQYF | TGTGCCAGCAGGCGGAACCGGGACACAACTAGCACAGATACGCAGTATTTT
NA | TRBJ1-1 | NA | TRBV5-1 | CASSYSAMNTEAFF | TGCGCCAGCAGCTACTCTGCCATGAACACTGAAGCTTTCTTT
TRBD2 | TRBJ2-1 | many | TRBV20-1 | CSAQTSGGARSYNEQFF | TGCAGTGCCCAGACTAGCGGGGGGGCGAGATCCTACAATGAGCAGTTCTTC
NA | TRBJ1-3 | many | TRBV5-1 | CASSLAPGSGNTIYF | TGCGCCAGCAGTTTAGCACCCGGCTCTGGAAACACCATATATTTT
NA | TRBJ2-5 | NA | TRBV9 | CASSVGSRQETQYF | TGTGCCAGCAGCGTAGGGAGCAGGCAAGAGACCCAGTACTTC